The present T cell receptor beta chain was sequenced within a study of T cell repertoires in cytomegalovirus infection. In the study overall: Recently identified HLA-C-restricted CMV epitopes and well-studied HLA-B-restricted CMV epitopes were used by the study. From public TCR beta signatures came an indication of both CMV infection and matching HLA type.

This clonotype has just a few counts. As yet, its antigen is unknown. Each CDR3 protein gets one entry after TCRdb re-called the reads with MiXCR. The data show about 830,000 distinct CDR3 sequences, around a third seen once. Whole-study results and caveats: It was HLA-C-restricted CMV-specific TCR beta clonotypes that dominated the response ex vivo. Totalled public TCR beta family frequency picked out people who carried CMV plus the relevant HLA.

V gave up 1 base and J gave up 1 base, with 7 bases separating them. The CDR3 covers 14 residues. CDR1 and CDR2 (germline): SEHNR, FQNEAQ (reference sequence). The receptor was isolated from a human donor in good health (CMV status not recorded). Some clones in this sample may be carry-over from other donors' samples. The rearrangement uses TRBV7-9 and TRBJ1-1; no reliable D call. Sequencing used cultured CD8+ T cells from PBMCs, obtained from culture after CMV antigen stimulation. The CDR3 protein is CASSLDGENTEAFF. CDR3 nucleotide sequence: TGTGCCAGCAGCTTAGACGGGGAGAACACTGAAGCTTTCTTT.